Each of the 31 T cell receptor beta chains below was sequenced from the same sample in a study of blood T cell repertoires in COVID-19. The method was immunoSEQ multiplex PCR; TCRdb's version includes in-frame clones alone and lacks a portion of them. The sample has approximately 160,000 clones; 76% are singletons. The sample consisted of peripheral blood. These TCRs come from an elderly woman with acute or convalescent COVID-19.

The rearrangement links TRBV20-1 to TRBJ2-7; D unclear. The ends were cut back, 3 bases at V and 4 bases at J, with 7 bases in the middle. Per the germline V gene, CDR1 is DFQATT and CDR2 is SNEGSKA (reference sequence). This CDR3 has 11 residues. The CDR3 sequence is CSARMAYEQYF. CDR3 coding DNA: TGCAGTGCTAGGATGGCTTACGAGCAGTACTTC.

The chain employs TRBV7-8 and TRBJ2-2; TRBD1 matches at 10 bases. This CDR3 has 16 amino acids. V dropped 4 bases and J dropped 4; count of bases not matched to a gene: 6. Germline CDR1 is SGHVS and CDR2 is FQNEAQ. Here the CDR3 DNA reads TGTGCCAGCAGCTCAGGGACAGGGGTTGTCACCGGGGAGCTGTTTTTT. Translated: CASSSGTGVVTGELFF.

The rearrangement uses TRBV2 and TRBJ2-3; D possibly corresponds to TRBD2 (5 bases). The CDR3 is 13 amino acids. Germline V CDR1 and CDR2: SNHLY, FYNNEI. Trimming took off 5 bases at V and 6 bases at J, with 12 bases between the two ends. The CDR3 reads CASSNLRDDTQYF. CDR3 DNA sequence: TGTGCCAGCAGTAACCTACGGGATGATACGCAGTATTTT.

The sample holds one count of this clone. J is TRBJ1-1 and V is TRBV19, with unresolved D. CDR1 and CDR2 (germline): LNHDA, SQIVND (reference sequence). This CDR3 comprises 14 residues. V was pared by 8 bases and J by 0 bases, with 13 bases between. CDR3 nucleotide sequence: TGTGCCAGTTCCCCGCCCGCGGTGAACACTGAAGCTTTCTTT. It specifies CASSPPAVNTEAFF.

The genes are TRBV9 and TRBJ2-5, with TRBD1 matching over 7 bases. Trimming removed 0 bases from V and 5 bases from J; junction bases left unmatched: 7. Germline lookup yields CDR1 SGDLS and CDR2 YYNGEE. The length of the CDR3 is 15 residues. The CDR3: CASSVDEGAGETQYF. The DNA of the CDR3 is TGTGCCAGCAGCGTAGATGAGGGGGCCGGGGAGACCCAGTACTTC.

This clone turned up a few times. As DNA, the CDR3 is TGCGCCAGCAGCCAAGATCCGGAGACAGGGTTCGATCATCAGCCCCAGCATTTT. Translation: CASSQDPETGFDHQPQHF. The V and J genes are TRBV4-1 and TRBJ1-5; 7 bases match TRBD1. Germline CDR1 reads MGHRA; CDR2 reads YSYEKL. The ends lost 0 bases at V and 5 bases at J; junction bases unmatched: 13. CDR3 length equals 18 residues.

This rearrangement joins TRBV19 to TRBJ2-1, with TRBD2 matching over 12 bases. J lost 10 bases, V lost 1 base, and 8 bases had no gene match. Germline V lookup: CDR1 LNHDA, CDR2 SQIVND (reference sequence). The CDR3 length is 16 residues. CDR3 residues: CASSIGTSGGFVEQFF. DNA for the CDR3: TGTGCCAGTAGTATAGGAACTAGCGGGGGGTTCGTCGAGCAGTTCTTC.

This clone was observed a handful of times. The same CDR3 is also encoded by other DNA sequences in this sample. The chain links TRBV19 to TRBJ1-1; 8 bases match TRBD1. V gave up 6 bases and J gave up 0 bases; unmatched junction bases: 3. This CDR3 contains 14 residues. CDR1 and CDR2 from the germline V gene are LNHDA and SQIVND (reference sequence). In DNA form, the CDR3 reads TGTGCCAGTAGGGGGACAGGTATGAACACTGAAGCTTTCTTT. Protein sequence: CASRGTGMNTEAFF.

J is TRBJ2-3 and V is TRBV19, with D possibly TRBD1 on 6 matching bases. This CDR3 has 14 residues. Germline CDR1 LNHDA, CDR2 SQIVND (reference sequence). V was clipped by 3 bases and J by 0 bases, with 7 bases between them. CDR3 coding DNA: TGTGCCAGTAGTATCGGACAGAGCACAGATACGCAGTATTTT. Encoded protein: CASSIGQSTDTQYF.

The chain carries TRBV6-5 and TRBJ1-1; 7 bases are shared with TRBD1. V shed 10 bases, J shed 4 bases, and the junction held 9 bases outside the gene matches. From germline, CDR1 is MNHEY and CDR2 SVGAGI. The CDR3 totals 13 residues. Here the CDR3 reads CATKGARGTEAFF. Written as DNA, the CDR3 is TGTGCCACCAAGGGGGCGCGGGGCACTGAAGCTTTCTTT.

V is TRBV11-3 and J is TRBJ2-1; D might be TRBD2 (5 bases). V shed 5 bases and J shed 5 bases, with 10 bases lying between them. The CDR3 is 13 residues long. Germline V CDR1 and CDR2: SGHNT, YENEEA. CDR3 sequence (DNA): TGTGCCAGCAGCCAAAGCGGCCACAATGAGCAGTTCTTC. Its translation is CASSQSGHNEQFF.

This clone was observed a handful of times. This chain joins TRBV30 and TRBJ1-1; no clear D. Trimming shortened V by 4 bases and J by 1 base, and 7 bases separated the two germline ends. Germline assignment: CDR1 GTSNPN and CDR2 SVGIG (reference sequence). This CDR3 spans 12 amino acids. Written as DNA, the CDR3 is TGTGCCTGGACCGAGTGGAACACTGAAGCTTTCTTT. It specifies CAWTEWNTEAFF. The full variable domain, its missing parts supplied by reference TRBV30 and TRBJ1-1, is SQTIHQWPATLVQPVGSPLSLECTVEGTSNPNLYWYRQAAGRGLQLLFYSVGIGQISSEVPQNLSASRPQDRQFILSSKKLLLSDSGFYLCAWTEWNTEAFFGQGTRLTVV.

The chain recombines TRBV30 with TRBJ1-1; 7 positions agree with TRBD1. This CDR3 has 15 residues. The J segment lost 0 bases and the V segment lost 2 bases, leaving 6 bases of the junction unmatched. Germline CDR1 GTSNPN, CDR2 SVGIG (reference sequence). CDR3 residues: CAWSKPTGMNTEAFF. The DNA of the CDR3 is TGTGCCTGGAGTAAACCGACAGGGATGAACACTGAAGCTTTCTTT.

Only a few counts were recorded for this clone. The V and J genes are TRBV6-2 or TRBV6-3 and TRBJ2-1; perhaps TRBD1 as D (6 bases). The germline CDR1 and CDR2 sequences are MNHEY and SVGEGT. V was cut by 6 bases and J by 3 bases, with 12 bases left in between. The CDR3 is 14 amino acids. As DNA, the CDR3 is TGTGCCAGCAGCCACGGACAGCGCTACAATGAGCAGTTCTTC. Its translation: CASSHGQRYNEQFF.

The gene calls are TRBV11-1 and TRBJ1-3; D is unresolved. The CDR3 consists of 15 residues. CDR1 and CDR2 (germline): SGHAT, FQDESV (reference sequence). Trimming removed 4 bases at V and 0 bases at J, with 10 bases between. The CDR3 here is CASSSPAASGNTIYF. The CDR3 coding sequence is TGTGCCAGCAGCTCTCCAGCGGCCTCTGGAAACACCATATATTTT.

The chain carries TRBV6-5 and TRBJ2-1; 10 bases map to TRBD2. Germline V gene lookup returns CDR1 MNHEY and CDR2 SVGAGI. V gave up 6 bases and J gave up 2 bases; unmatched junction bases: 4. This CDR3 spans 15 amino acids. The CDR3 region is CASRHSGGTYNEQFF. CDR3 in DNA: TGTGCCAGCAGACATAGCGGGGGGACCTACAATGAGCAGTTCTTC.

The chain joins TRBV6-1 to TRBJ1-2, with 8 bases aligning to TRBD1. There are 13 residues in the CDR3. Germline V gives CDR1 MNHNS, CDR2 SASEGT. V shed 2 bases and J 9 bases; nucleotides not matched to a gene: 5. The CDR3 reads CASSEQGALSYTF. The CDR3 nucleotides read TGTGCCAGCAGTGAACAGGGGGCGTTGAGCTACACCTTC.

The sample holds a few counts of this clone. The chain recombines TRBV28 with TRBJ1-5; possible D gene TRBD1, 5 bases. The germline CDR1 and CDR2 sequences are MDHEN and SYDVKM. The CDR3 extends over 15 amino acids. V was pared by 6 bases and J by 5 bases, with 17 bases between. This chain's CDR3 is CASRGADSFYQPQHF. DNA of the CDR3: TGTGCCAGCAGAGGAGCCGACAGTTTCTATCAGCCCCAGCATTTT.

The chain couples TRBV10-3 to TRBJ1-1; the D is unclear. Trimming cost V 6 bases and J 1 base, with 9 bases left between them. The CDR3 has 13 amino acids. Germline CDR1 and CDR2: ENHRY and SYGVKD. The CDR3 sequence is CAIREAPNTEAFF. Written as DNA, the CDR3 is TGTGCCATCAGGGAGGCGCCGAACACTGAAGCTTTCTTT.

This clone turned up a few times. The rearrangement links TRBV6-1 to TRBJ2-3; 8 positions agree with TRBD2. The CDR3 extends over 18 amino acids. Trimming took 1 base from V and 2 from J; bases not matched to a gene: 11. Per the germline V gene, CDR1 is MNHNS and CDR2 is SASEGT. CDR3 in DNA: TGTGCCAGCAGTGAAGTTGATAGGGGACTAGTCCCCACAGATACGCAGTATTTT. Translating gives CASSEVDRGLVPTDTQYF.

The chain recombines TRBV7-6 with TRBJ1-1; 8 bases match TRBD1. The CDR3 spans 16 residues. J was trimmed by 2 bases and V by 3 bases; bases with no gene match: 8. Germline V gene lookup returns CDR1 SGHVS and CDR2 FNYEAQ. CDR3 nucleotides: TGTGCCAGCAGCTTGTATCCAGGGGGCGCAAACACTGAAGCTTTCTTT. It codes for CASSLYPGGANTEAFF. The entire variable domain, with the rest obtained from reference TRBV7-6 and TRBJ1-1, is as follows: GAGVSQSPRYKVTKRGQDVALRCDPISGHVSLYWYRQALGQGPEFLTYFNYEAQQDKSGLPNDRFSAERPEGSISTLTIQRTEQRDSAMYRCASSLYPGGANTEAFFGQGTRLTVV.

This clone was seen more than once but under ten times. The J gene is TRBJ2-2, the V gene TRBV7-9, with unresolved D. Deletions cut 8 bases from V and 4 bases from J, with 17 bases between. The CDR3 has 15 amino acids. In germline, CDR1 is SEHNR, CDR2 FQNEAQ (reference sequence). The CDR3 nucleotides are TGTGCCAGCCCCCTGGTGGCGTCGGGCACCGGGGAGCTGTTTTTT. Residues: CASPLVASGTGELFF. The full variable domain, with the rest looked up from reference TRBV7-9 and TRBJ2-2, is DTGVSQNPRHKITKRGQNVTFRCDPISEHNRLYWYRQTLGQGPEFLTYFQNEAQLEKSRLLSDRFSAERPKGSFSTLEIQRTEQGDSAMYLCASPLVASGTGELFFGEGSRLTVL.

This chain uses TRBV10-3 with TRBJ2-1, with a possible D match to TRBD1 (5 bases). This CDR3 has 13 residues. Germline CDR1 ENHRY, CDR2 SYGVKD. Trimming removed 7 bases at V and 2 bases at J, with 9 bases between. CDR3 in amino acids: CAITQDTYNEQFF. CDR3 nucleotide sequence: TGTGCCATCACCCAGGACACCTACAATGAGCAGTTCTTC.

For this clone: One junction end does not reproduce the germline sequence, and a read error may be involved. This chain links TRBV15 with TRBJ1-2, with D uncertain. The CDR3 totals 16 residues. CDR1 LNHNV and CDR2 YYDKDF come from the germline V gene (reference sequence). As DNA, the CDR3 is TGTGCCACCAGCAGAGATTATGGAGATGCCGGATTGTTTCCCCTCTTC. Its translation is CATSRDYGDAGLFPLF.

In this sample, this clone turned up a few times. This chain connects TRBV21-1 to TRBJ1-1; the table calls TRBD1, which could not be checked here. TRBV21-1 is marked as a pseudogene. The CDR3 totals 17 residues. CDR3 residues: CASSKEEWDRETTEAFF. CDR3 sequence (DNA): TGTGCCAGCAGCAAAGAGGAATGGGACAGGGAAACAACTGAAGCTTTCTTT.

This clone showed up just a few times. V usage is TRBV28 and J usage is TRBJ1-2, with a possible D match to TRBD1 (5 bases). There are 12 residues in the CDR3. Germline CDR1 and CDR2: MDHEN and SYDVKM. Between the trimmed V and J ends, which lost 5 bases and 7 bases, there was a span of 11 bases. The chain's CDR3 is CASSQSGFGYTF. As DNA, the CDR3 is TGTGCCAGCAGTCAATCAGGGTTTGGCTACACCTTC.

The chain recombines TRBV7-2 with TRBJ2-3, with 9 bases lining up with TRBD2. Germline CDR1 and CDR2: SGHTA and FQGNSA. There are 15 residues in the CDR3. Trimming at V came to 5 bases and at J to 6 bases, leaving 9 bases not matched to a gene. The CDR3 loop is CASSRDSGSSDTQYF. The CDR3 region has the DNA TGTGCCAGCAGCCGGGATAGCGGGAGTTCTGATACGCAGTATTTT.

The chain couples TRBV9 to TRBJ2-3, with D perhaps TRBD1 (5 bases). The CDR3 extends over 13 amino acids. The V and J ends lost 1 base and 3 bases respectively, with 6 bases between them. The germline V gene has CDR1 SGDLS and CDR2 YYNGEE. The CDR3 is CASSVQGTDTQYF. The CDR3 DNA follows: TGTGCCAGCAGCGTACAGGGTACAGATACGCAGTATTTT.

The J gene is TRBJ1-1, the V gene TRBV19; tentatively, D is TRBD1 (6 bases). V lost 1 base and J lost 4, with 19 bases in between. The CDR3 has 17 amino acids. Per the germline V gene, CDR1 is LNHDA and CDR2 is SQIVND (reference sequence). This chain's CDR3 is CASSIVGAGVVGTEAFF. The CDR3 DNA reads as TGTGCCAGTAGTATAGTAGGGGCAGGGGTTGTGGGCACTGAAGCTTTCTTT.

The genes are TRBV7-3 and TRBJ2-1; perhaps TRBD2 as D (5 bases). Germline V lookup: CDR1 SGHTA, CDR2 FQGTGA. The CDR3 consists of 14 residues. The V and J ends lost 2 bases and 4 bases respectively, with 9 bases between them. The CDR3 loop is CASSLGLEYNEQFF. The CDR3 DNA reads TGTGCCAGCAGCTTAGGACTGGAATACAATGAGCAGTTCTTC.

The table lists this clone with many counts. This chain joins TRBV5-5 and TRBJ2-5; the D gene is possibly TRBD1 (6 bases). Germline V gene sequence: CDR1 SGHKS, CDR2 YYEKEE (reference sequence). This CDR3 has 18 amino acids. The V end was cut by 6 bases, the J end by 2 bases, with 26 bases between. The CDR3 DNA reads TGTGCCAGCACCCGAACCTGGGACACCAATATCTTACAAGAGACCCAGTACTTC. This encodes CASTRTWDTNILQETQYF. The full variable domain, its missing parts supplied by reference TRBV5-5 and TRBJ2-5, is DAGVTQSPTHLIKTRGQQVTLRCSPISGHKSVSWYQQVLGQGPQFIFQYYEKEERGRGNFPDRFSARQFPNYSSELNVNALLLGDSALYLCASTRTWDTNILQETQYFGPGTRLLVL.